The rows below give T cell receptor beta chains drawn from one sample of a study of control samples from healthy donors and cancer patients. The protocol was immunoSEQ multiplex PCR, while the TCRdb copy is restricted to in-frame clones and leaves out a portion. Altogether 120,000 or so clones are present, around nine tenths being singletons, with the ten largest covering approximately 3.7%. The sample was PBMCs. The receptors shown here come from a woman aged 60 to 75 with lung cancer. CDR3s include the opening cysteine and the closing phenylalanine or tryptophan. D genes are given only for firm matches. Clone size appears in some rows only: once, few, many, or a class for an expanded clone.

V gene	clone size	D gene	J gene	CDR3 length	CDR3 protein	CDR3 DNA
TRBV27	NA	TRBD2	TRBJ2-3	16	CASSLILAGGTDTQYF	TGTGCCAGCAGTTTAATCCTAGCGGGGGGGACAGATACGCAGTATTTT
TRBV2	NA	TRBD2	TRBJ2-1	16	CASRGRLASLYNEQFF	TGTGCCAGCAGGGGTAGACTAGCGTCCCTGTACAATGAGCAGTTCTTC
TRBV19	NA	TRBD1	TRBJ1-6	17	CASSIGGGKSYNSPLHF	TGTGCCAGTAGTATAGGAGGGGGCAAATCCTATAATTCACCCCTCCACTTT
TRBV3-1/TRBV3-2	few	TRBD2	TRBJ2-1	14	CASRERGVYNEQFF	TGTGCCAGCAGAGAGCGGGGGGTCTACAATGAGCAGTTCTTC
TRBV24-1	NA	TRBD1	TRBJ2-1	17	CATSASPGQWNYNEQFF	TGTGCCACCAGTGCCTCCCCGGGACAGTGGAATTACAATGAGCAGTTCTTC
TRBV27	NA	NA	TRBJ2-7	16	CASSRSGTQSSYEQYF	TGTGCCAGCAGTCGGTCCGGGACCCAGAGCTCCTACGAGCAGTACTTC
TRBV5-1	few	NA	TRBJ1-1	15	CASSTGDRKNTEAFF	TGCGCCAGCAGCACGGGCGACAGAAAGAACACTGAAGCTTTCTTT
TRBV6-1	once	NA	TRBJ2-2	15	CASSEWTVNTGELFF	TGTGCCAGCAGTGAATGGACAGTGAACACCGGGGAGCTGTTTTTT
TRBV11-3	NA	TRBD2	TRBJ2-2	17	CASSLAPSGAGTGELFF	TGTGCCAGCAGCTTAGCCCCCAGCGGGGCGGGAACCGGGGAGCTGTTTTTT
TRBV7-6	once	NA	TRBJ1-5	16	CASSLSEGGSNQPQHF	TGTGCCAGTTCCCTTAGTGAGGGGGGTAGCAATCAGCCCCAGCATTTT
TRBV9	NA	NA	TRBJ1-4	14	CASSVGYGGEKLFF	TGTGCCAGCAGCGTAGGTTACGGTGGTGAAAAACTGTTTTTT
TRBV19	NA	NA	TRBJ1-1	13	CASSTRENTEAFF	TGTGCCAGTAGTACCCGGGAGAACACTGAAGCTTTCTTT
TRBV18	NA	NA	TRBJ2-7	12	CASSTTSYEQYF	TGTGCCAGCTCGACCACGAGCTACGAGCAGTACTTC
TRBV7-2	NA	NA	TRBJ2-7	18	CASSLRASVPTLNYEQYF	TGTGCCAGCAGCTTAAGGGCATCAGTCCCGACGCTTAACTACGAGCAGTACTTC
TRBV18	NA	NA	TRBJ1-1	12	CASSPDSTEAFF	TGTGCCAGCTCACCGGACAGCACTGAAGCTTTCTTT
TRBV6-5	NA	NA	TRBJ1-3	13	CASRAPRGNTIYF	TGTGCCAGCAGGGCACCCCGGGGAAACACCATATATTTT
TRBV5-1	NA	TRBD1	TRBJ2-3	12	CASNDRADTQYF	TGCGCCAGCAACGACAGGGCAGATACGCAGTATTTT
TRBV19	NA	NA	TRBJ2-1	15	CASSVNFGSGNEQFF	TGTGCCAGTAGTGTTAATTTTGGGTCGGGAAACGAGCAGTTCTTC
TRBV18	NA	TRBD1	TRBJ2-7	16	CASSPGQVLPTYEQYF	TGTGCCAGCTCACCCGGACAGGTCCTACCGACCTACGAGCAGTACTTC
TRBV27	NA	NA	TRBJ1-6	14	CASTVTGRDSPLHF	TGTGCCAGCACGGTGACGGGTCGCGATTCACCCCTCCACTTT
TRBV2	NA	NA	TRBJ2-3	13	CASSEAVPDTQYF	TGTGCCAGCAGTGAAGCGGTTCCAGATACGCAGTATTTT
TRBV24-1	NA	TRBD1	TRBJ1-5	16	CATSDSGTGNIQPQHF	TGTGCCACCAGTGATTCCGGGACAGGGAATATTCAGCCCCAGCATTTT
TRBV30	NA	NA	TRBJ2-3	13	CAWSFVSTDTQYF	TGTGCCTGGAGTTTTGTTAGCACAGATACGCAGTATTTT
TRBV4-1	NA	TRBD1	TRBJ1-4	13	CASSQEQTGTGVF	TGCGCCAGCAGCCAAGAGCAGACCGGGACAGGGGTTTTT
TRBV3-1/TRBV3-2	NA	NA	TRBJ2-3	14	CASSRLEATDTQYF	TGTGCCAGCAGCCGGCTAGAAGCTACAGATACGCAGTATTTT
TRBV11-2	NA	TRBD2	TRBJ2-1	16	CASSQISGISYNEQFF	TGTGCCAGCAGCCAGATTAGCGGGATCTCCTACAATGAGCAGTTCTTC
TRBV9	NA	NA	TRBJ1-1	13	CASSVRGNTEAFF	TGTGCCAGCAGCGTACGGGGAAACACTGAAGCTTTCTTT
TRBV28	NA	NA	TRBJ1-6	15	CASSLFNQAESPLHF	TGTGCCAGCAGTTTATTTAACCAGGCTGAGTCACCCCTCCACTTT
TRBV5-6	NA	NA	TRBJ2-5	12	CASSLDQETQYF	TGTGCCAGCAGCTTGGATCAGGAGACCCAGTACTTC
TRBV7-3	NA	NA	TRBJ2-6	16	CASSLNSGLGANVLTF	TGTGCCAGCAGCCTCAACTCGGGGCTAGGGGCCAACGTCCTGACTTTC
TRBV3-1/TRBV3-2	NA	TRBD1	TRBJ1-2	17	CASSQDDGLTGDYGYTF	TGTGCCAGCAGCCAAGATGACGGGCTTACAGGGGACTATGGCTACACCTTC
TRBV27	NA	TRBD2	TRBJ2-2	16	CASSLRGGRVTGELFF	TGTGCCAGCAGTTTGAGGGGCGGGAGAGTCACCGGGGAGCTGTTTTTT
TRBV7-3	NA	NA	TRBJ2-3	14	CASSLSGSTDTQYF	TGTGCCAGCAGCTTAAGCGGGAGCACAGATACGCAGTATTTT
TRBV19	NA	TRBD1	TRBJ1-1	16	CASKGGQGLMNTEAFF	TGTGCCAGTAAAGGGGGACAGGGACTAATGAACACTGAAGCTTTCTTT
TRBV18	NA	NA	TRBJ2-7	13	CASSPDRSREQYF	TGTGCCAGCTCACCTGACAGGTCCCGCGAGCAGTACTTC
TRBV9	NA	TRBD1	TRBJ1-1	14	CASSVGTGVPEAFF	TGTGCCAGCAGCGTAGGGACAGGGGTCCCTGAAGCTTTCTTT
TRBV4-3	NA	TRBD1	TRBJ2-2	15	CASSQTTGFTGELFF	TGCGCCAGCAGCCAAACGACAGGGTTCACCGGGGAGCTGTTTTTT
TRBV27	NA	NA	TRBJ1-3	15	CASSLTVDSGNTIYF	TGTGCCAGCAGTCTAACAGTCGACTCTGGAAACACCATATATTTT
TRBV28	NA	NA	TRBJ1-2	13	CASSPGNNYGYTF	TGTGCCAGCAGTCCGGGGAATAACTATGGCTACACCTTC
TRBV6-5	NA	NA	TRBJ1-5	15	CASSYGAGSNQPQHF	TGTGCCAGCAGTTATGGGGCAGGGAGCAATCAGCCCCAGCATTTT
TRBV5-6	NA	NA	TRBJ1-4	14	CASTYRGINEKLFF	TGTGCCAGCACCTACCGGGGAATTAATGAAAAACTGTTTTTT
TRBV30	few	TRBD1	TRBJ1-2	17	CAWSVSGQGARLRGYTF	TGTGCCTGGAGTGTATCGGGACAGGGGGCGCGATTACGGGGCTACACCTTC
TRBV5-4	once	NA	TRBJ1-1	15	CASSVGARERTEAFF	TGTGCCAGCAGTGTTGGGGCCAGGGAAAGGACTGAAGCTTTCTTT
TRBV6-5	NA	NA	TRBJ1-2	14	CASRQSGVRTGYTF	TGTGCCAGCAGACAATCGGGCGTGAGGACTGGCTACACCTTC
TRBV5-4	NA	TRBD2	TRBJ2-1	16	CASSPPGLAGVNEQFF	TGTGCCAGCAGCCCCCCCGGACTAGCGGGAGTCAATGAGCAGTTCTTC
TRBV2	NA	NA	TRBJ2-7	14	CASSDWTLTYEQYF	TGTGCCAGCAGTGATTGGACGTTAACCTACGAGCAGTACTTC
TRBV24-1	NA	NA	TRBJ2-1	15	CATSDPGSSYNEQFF	TGTGCCACCAGTGATCCCGGGAGCTCCTACAATGAGCAGTTCTTC
TRBV6-5	NA	TRBD1	TRBJ2-7	14	CASRMTGNSYEQYF	TGTGCCAGCAGGATGACAGGGAACTCCTACGAGCAGTACTTC
TRBV5-8	NA	TRBD1	TRBJ2-1	16	CASSYNRGSSYNEQFF	TGTGCCAGCAGCTATAACAGGGGAAGCTCCTACAATGAGCAGTTCTTC
TRBV27	NA	NA	TRBJ2-7	13	CASSLDLGYEQYF	TGTGCCAGCAGTTTAGACTTAGGGTACGAGCAGTACTTC
TRBV2	NA	NA	TRBJ2-5	11	CASRVGETQYF	TGTGCCAGCAGGGTAGGGGAGACCCAGTACTTC
TRBV10-3	NA	TRBD1	TRBJ1-1	14	CAISSDRTNTEAFF	TGTGCCATCAGTTCGGACAGGACCAACACTGAAGCTTTCTTT
TRBV7-3	NA	TRBD1	TRBJ2-2	14	CASSSTGAVGELFF	TGTGCCAGCAGCTCGACAGGGGCGGTCGGGGAGCTGTTTTTT
TRBV7-9	NA	NA	TRBJ1-1	12	CASSFGQTEAFF	TGTGCCAGCAGCTTTGGGCAAACCGAAGCTTTCTTT
TRBV7-8	once	NA	TRBJ1-6	19	CASSFGSRASPSYNSPLHF	TGTGCCAGCAGCTTTGGCTCACGAGCTTCTCCCTCCTATAATTCACCCCTCCACTTT
TRBV30	NA	NA	TRBJ1-5	14	CAWSVMSGNQPQHF	TGTGCCTGGAGTGTAATGTCTGGCAATCAGCCCCAGCATTTT
TRBV19	NA	TRBD1	TRBJ1-5	15	CATKPDRLNGQPQHF	TGTGCCACAAAACCGGACAGGTTAAATGGTCAGCCCCAGCATTTT
TRBV20-1	once	NA	TRBJ1-1	15	CSASPFDTLNTEAFF	TGCAGTGCCAGTCCCTTCGACACCCTGAACACTGAAGCTTTCTTT
TRBV6-2/TRBV6-3	NA	NA	TRBJ2-7	16	CASSSPAAGLTYEQYF	TGTGCCAGCAGTTCCCCCGCAGCGGGTCTTACCTACGAGCAGTACTTC